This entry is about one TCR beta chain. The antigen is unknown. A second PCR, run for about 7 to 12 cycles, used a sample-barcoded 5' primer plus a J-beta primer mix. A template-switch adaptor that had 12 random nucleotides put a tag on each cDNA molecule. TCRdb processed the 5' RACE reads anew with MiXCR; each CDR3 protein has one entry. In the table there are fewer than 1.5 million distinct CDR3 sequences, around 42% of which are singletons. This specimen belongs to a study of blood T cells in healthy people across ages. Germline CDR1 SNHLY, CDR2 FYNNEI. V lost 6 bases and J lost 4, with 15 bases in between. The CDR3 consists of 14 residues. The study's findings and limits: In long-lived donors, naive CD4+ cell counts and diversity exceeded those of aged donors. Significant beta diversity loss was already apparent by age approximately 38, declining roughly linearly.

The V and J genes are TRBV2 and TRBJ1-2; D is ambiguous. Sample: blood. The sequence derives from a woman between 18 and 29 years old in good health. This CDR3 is CASRNGRGSYGYTF. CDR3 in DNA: TGTGCCAGCAGGAATGGCCGGGGATCCTATGGCTACACCTTC. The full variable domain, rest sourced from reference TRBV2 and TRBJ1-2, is EPEVTQTPSHQVTQMGQEVILRCVPISNHLYFYWYRQILGQKVEFLVSFYNNEISEKSEIFDDQFSVERPDGSNFTLKIRSTKLEDSAMYFCASRNGRGSYGYTFGSGTRLTVV.